This is a list of T cell receptor beta chains from one sample in a study of T cell clonotyping in hematopoietic cell transplantation. Profiling relied on immunoSEQ multiplex PCR, and the TCRdb table lists in-frame clones only, not all of them. The sample has roughly 42,000 clones, roughly 94% seen once. Sequencing was carried out using peripheral blood mononuclear cells. The receptors here all came from a woman between 50 and 59 years old in good health. Some clones in this sample may be carry-over from other donors' samples. CDR3s include the opening cysteine and the closing phenylalanine or tryptophan. A D gene is named only where the DNA matches it firmly. Clone size is not always given. Where it is, it says once, few, many or a class for expanded clones.

abundance: few; d_gene: TRBD1; v_gene: TRBV7-8; j_gene: TRBJ2-7; CDR3aa: CASRSPDRAIYEQYF; CDR3nt: TGTGCCAGCAGATCCCCGGACAGGGCCATCTACGAGCAGTACTTC
abundance: NA; d_gene: TRBD1; v_gene: TRBV11-1; j_gene: TRBJ2-7; CDR3aa: CASSLSVGTGAYEQYF; CDR3nt: TGTGCCAGCAGCTTAAGTGTAGGGACAGGAGCCTACGAGCAGTACTTC
abundance: NA; d_gene: NA; v_gene: TRBV30; j_gene: TRBJ2-3; CDR3aa: CALYYQADIIYTDTQYF; CDR3nt: TGTGCCCTATACTACCAGGCCGACATTATTTACACAGATACGCAGTATTTT
abundance: NA; d_gene: NA; v_gene: TRBV11-2; j_gene: TRBJ2-2; CDR3aa: CASSLASRTGELFF; CDR3nt: TGTGCCAGCAGCTTGGCTAGCCGTACCGGGGAGCTGTTTTTT
abundance: NA; d_gene: TRBD1; v_gene: TRBV14; j_gene: TRBJ2-7; CDR3aa: CASRRTGESYEQYF; CDR3nt: TGTGCCAGCAGACGGACAGGGGAATCCTACGAGCAGTACTTC
abundance: NA; d_gene: TRBD1; v_gene: TRBV19; j_gene: TRBJ2-7; CDR3aa: CATYRQGFHEQYF; CDR3nt: TGTGCCACCTATCGACAGGGGTTCCACGAGCAGTACTTC
abundance: NA; d_gene: NA; v_gene: TRBV7-3; j_gene: TRBJ2-3; CDR3aa: CASSYQADTDTQYF; CDR3nt: TGTGCCAGCAGCTATCAAGCGGATACAGATACGCAGTATTTT
abundance: once; d_gene: NA; v_gene: TRBV4-2; j_gene: TRBJ2-7; CDR3aa: CASSQDGYEQYF; CDR3nt: TGTGCCAGCAGCCAAGATGGGTACGAGCAGTACTTC
abundance: NA; d_gene: NA; v_gene: TRBV27; j_gene: TRBJ2-2; CDR3aa: CASSLGAGVSGELFF; CDR3nt: TGTGCCAGCAGTTTAGGGGCAGGTGTTTCCGGGGAGCTGTTTTTT
abundance: NA; d_gene: NA; v_gene: TRBV19; j_gene: TRBJ2-7; CDR3aa: CASSTIGGNYEQYF; CDR3nt: TGTGCCAGTAGTACGATAGGGGGAAACTACGAGCAGTACTTC
abundance: once; d_gene: TRBD2; v_gene: TRBV19; j_gene: TRBJ2-3; CDR3aa: CASSIWTSGDTDTQYF; CDR3nt: TGTGCCAGTAGTATCTGGACTAGCGGGGACACAGATACGCAGTATTTT
abundance: NA; d_gene: NA; v_gene: TRBV28; j_gene: TRBJ1-2; CDR3aa: CASSSGRYGYTF; CDR3nt: TGTGCCAGCAGTTCAGGGCGCTATGGCTACACCTTC
abundance: NA; d_gene: TRBD1; v_gene: TRBV20-1; j_gene: TRBJ1-1; CDR3aa: CSASGDRVAFF; CDR3nt: TGCAGTGCTAGTGGGGACAGGGTCGCTTTCTTT
abundance: NA; d_gene: TRBD2; v_gene: TRBV15; j_gene: TRBJ2-7; CDR3aa: CATSRARGLAAYEQYF; CDR3nt: TGTGCCACCAGCAGAGCCCGAGGACTAGCGGCCTACGAGCAGTACTTC
abundance: NA; d_gene: NA; v_gene: TRBV28; j_gene: TRBJ1-1; CDR3aa: CASSLILARNTEAFF; CDR3nt: TGTGCCAGCAGTTTAATCTTGGCACGAAACACTGAAGCTTTCTTT
abundance: NA; d_gene: NA; v_gene: TRBV7-9; j_gene: TRBJ2-3; CDR3aa: CASSSLGSPGDTQYF; CDR3nt: TGTGCCAGCAGCTCCTTGGGGTCCCCGGGAGATACGCAGTATTTT
abundance: once; d_gene: NA; v_gene: TRBV5-1; j_gene: TRBJ1-6; CDR3aa: CASRLETNSPLHF; CDR3nt: TGCGCCAGCAGGTTGGAAACGAATTCACCCCTCCACTTT
abundance: NA; d_gene: NA; v_gene: TRBV28; j_gene: TRBJ1-5; CDR3aa: CASSPLGSSNQPQHF; CDR3nt: TGTGCCAGCAGTCCCCTTGGCAGTAGCAATCAGCCCCAGCATTTT
abundance: NA; d_gene: NA; v_gene: TRBV4-1; j_gene: TRBJ2-3; CDR3aa: CASSQERGGDTQYF; CDR3nt: TGCGCCAGCAGCCAAGAACGTGGGGGGGATACGCAGTATTTT
abundance: NA; d_gene: TRBD1; v_gene: TRBV6-1; j_gene: TRBJ1-2; CDR3aa: CASSETRTGSGYTF; CDR3nt: TGTGCCAGCAGTGAAACCCGGACAGGGAGCGGCTACACCTTC
abundance: few; d_gene: TRBD2; v_gene: TRBV5-4; j_gene: TRBJ2-1; CDR3aa: CASRLAPAYNEQFF; CDR3nt: TGTGCCAGCAGACTAGCGCCGGCCTACAATGAGCAGTTCTTC
abundance: NA; d_gene: TRBD1; v_gene: TRBV7-3; j_gene: TRBJ1-3; CDR3aa: CASSADRGGGNTIYF; CDR3nt: TGTGCCAGCAGCGCCGACAGGGGAGGAGGAAACACCATATATTTT
abundance: NA; d_gene: NA; v_gene: TRBV15; j_gene: TRBJ1-2; CDR3aa: CATSRDLADSNYGYTF; CDR3nt: TGTGCCACCAGCAGAGATCTTGCGGACAGCAACTATGGCTACACCTTC
abundance: NA; d_gene: TRBD2; v_gene: TRBV4-2; j_gene: TRBJ2-7; CDR3aa: CASSQDLAGEIWPEQYF; CDR3nt: TGTGCCAGCAGCCAAGATCTAGCGGGGGAAATATGGCCCGAGCAGTACTTC
abundance: NA; d_gene: NA; v_gene: TRBV4-3; j_gene: TRBJ1-1; CDR3aa: CASSQIRVNTEAFF; CDR3nt: TGCGCCAGCAGCCAGATAAGGGTGAACACTGAAGCTTTCTTT
abundance: NA; d_gene: NA; v_gene: TRBV7-3; j_gene: TRBJ2-1; CDR3aa: CASSPSARMSYNEQFF; CDR3nt: TGTGCCAGCAGTCCCTCCGCCAGGATGTCCTACAATGAGCAGTTCTTC
abundance: NA; d_gene: TRBD1; v_gene: TRBV4-2; j_gene: TRBJ2-1; CDR3aa: CASSQEGRGQGNNNEQFF; CDR3nt: TGTGCCAGCAGCCAAGAAGGTCGCGGACAGGGGAATAACAATGAGCAGTTCTTC
abundance: once; d_gene: TRBD2; v_gene: TRBV28; j_gene: TRBJ2-7; CDR3aa: CASTSPTGGDYEQYF; CDR3nt: TGTGCCAGCACTTCCCCGACGGGAGGGGACTACGAGCAGTACTTC
abundance: NA; d_gene: NA; v_gene: TRBV2; j_gene: TRBJ2-5; CDR3aa: CASSNYQETQYF; CDR3nt: TGTGCCAGCAGTAACTACCAAGAGACCCAGTACTTC
abundance: NA; d_gene: NA; v_gene: TRBV15; j_gene: TRBJ1-5; CDR3aa: CATSREGGNQPQHF; CDR3nt: TGTGCCACCAGCAGAGAGGGAGGTAATCAGCCCCAGCATTTT
abundance: NA; d_gene: TRBD2; v_gene: TRBV9; j_gene: TRBJ2-2; CDR3aa: CASSPSGGFTGELFF; CDR3nt: TGTGCCAGCAGTCCTAGCGGGGGGTTCACCGGGGAGCTGTTTTTT
abundance: NA; d_gene: NA; v_gene: TRBV6-1; j_gene: TRBJ2-7; CDR3aa: CASSDTADPIYEQYF; CDR3nt: TGTGCCAGCAGTGATACGGCGGACCCTATCTACGAGCAGTACTTC
abundance: NA; d_gene: NA; v_gene: TRBV23-1; j_gene: TRBJ2-2; CDR3aa: CASSHPGTLHRVKNTGELFF; CDR3nt: TGCGCCAGCAGTCATCCGGGGACGCTGCACAGAGTAAAGAACACCGGGGAGCTGTTTTTT
abundance: NA; d_gene: TRBD1; v_gene: TRBV25-1; j_gene: TRBJ1-4; CDR3aa: CASSGGAGGLREKLFF; CDR3nt: TGTGCCAGCAGTGGAGGGGCAGGGGGTTTAAGGGAAAAACTGTTTTTT
abundance: NA; d_gene: NA; v_gene: TRBV7-2; j_gene: TRBJ2-3; CDR3aa: CASSYSTDTQYF; CDR3nt: TGTGCCAGCAGCTACTCCACAGATACGCAGTATTTT
abundance: NA; d_gene: NA; v_gene: TRBV18; j_gene: TRBJ1-2; CDR3aa: CASSPPGANYGYTF; CDR3nt: TGTGCCAGCTCACCGCCAGGAGCTAACTATGGCTACACCTTC
abundance: NA; d_gene: NA; v_gene: TRBV5-4; j_gene: TRBJ2-1; CDR3aa: CASRYDTGPYNEQFF; CDR3nt: TGTGCCAGCAGGTACGACACCGGGCCTTACAATGAGCAGTTCTTC
abundance: NA; d_gene: TRBD1; v_gene: TRBV9; j_gene: TRBJ1-2; CDR3aa: CAAGGKEVDYGYTF; CDR3nt: TGTGCCGCAGGGGGGAAGGAGGTCGACTATGGCTACACCTTC
abundance: NA; d_gene: NA; v_gene: TRBV2; j_gene: TRBJ1-1; CDR3aa: CASRLGGNTEAFF; CDR3nt: TGTGCCAGCAGGCTGGGGGGAAACACTGAAGCTTTCTTT
abundance: NA; d_gene: TRBD1; v_gene: TRBV11-3; j_gene: TRBJ1-2; CDR3aa: CASSYNSGTAAYGYTF; CDR3nt: TGTGCCAGCAGCTATAATTCCGGGACAGCCGCCTATGGCTACACCTTC
abundance: NA; d_gene: NA; v_gene: TRBV20-1; j_gene: TRBJ2-7; CDR3aa: CSVGRVDEQYF; CDR3nt: TGCAGTGTCGGGCGGGTCGACGAGCAGTACTTC
abundance: NA; d_gene: NA; v_gene: TRBV6-1; j_gene: TRBJ2-2; CDR3aa: CASNPGPTGELFF; CDR3nt: TGTGCCAGCAATCCGGGACCCACCGGGGAGCTGTTTTTT
abundance: NA; d_gene: NA; v_gene: TRBV6-1; j_gene: TRBJ2-2; CDR3aa: CASSEIYDTGELFF; CDR3nt: TGTGCCAGCAGTGAAATCTACGACACCGGGGAGCTGTTTTTT
abundance: NA; d_gene: TRBD1; v_gene: TRBV5-1; j_gene: TRBJ1-4; CDR3aa: CASSPGQGEAEKLFF; CDR3nt: TGCGCCAGCAGCCCTGGACAGGGCGAGGCTGAAAAACTGTTTTTT
abundance: NA; d_gene: TRBD1; v_gene: TRBV5-6; j_gene: TRBJ2-7; CDR3aa: CASSLGPRGKGEQYF; CDR3nt: TGTGCCAGCAGCTTGGGTCCCAGGGGGAAAGGGGAGCAGTACTTC
abundance: NA; d_gene: NA; v_gene: TRBV9; j_gene: TRBJ1-1; CDR3aa: CASSVGTAMNTEAFF; CDR3nt: TGTGCCAGCAGCGTAGGGACAGCAATGAACACTGAAGCTTTCTTT
abundance: NA; d_gene: NA; v_gene: TRBV7-2; j_gene: TRBJ1-6; CDR3aa: CASSLVVSNSPLHF; CDR3nt: TGTGCCAGCAGCTTAGTTGTTAGTAATTCACCCCTCCACTTT
abundance: NA; d_gene: NA; v_gene: TRBV4-2; j_gene: TRBJ2-2; CDR3aa: CASSQEGQGLTGELFF; CDR3nt: TGTGCCAGCAGCCAAGAGGGGCAGGGCCTCACCGGGGAGCTGTTTTTT
abundance: NA; d_gene: NA; v_gene: TRBV7-8; j_gene: TRBJ2-7; CDR3aa: CASSRGSSVYEQYF; CDR3nt: TGTGCCAGCAGCAGGGGGTCGAGCGTGTACGAGCAGTACTTC
abundance: NA; d_gene: NA; v_gene: TRBV28; j_gene: TRBJ2-7; CDR3aa: CASRSGYAYYEQYF; CDR3nt: TGTGCCAGCAGGAGTGGTTATGCGTACTACGAGCAGTACTTC
abundance: NA; d_gene: TRBD1; v_gene: TRBV11-2; j_gene: TRBJ2-1; CDR3aa: CASSFAGGPYNEQFF; CDR3nt: TGTGCCAGCAGCTTCGCAGGGGGACCCTACAATGAGCAGTTCTTC
abundance: NA; d_gene: NA; v_gene: TRBV2; j_gene: TRBJ2-7; CDR3aa: CASGGGGRTPYEQYF; CDR3nt: TGTGCCAGCGGAGGGGGTGGTCGTACCCCCTACGAGCAGTACTTC
abundance: NA; d_gene: TRBD1; v_gene: TRBV10-1; j_gene: TRBJ1-5; CDR3aa: CASRAGETGVQPQHF; CDR3nt: TGCGCCAGCAGAGCGGGGGAGACAGGGGTACAGCCCCAGCATTTT
abundance: NA; d_gene: NA; v_gene: TRBV7-2; j_gene: TRBJ2-3; CDR3aa: CASSLALGGDTQYF; CDR3nt: TGTGCCAGCAGCTTAGCTCTAGGGGGGGATACGCAGTATTTT
abundance: NA; d_gene: TRBD1; v_gene: TRBV19; j_gene: TRBJ2-2; CDR3aa: CASSKRDRGDGELFF; CDR3nt: TGTGCCAGTAGTAAGAGGGACAGGGGGGACGGGGAGCTGTTTTTT